This T cell receptor beta chain was retrieved from a study of blood T cell repertoires in COVID-19. Study as a whole: PBMCs, B-cell-depleted T cells, or T cells were the source of the cDNA or gDNA that made up the material.

Original methodology: Amplification with reference gene primers provided the estimates of nucleated cell counts. Sequenced by immunoSEQ multiplex PCR; TCRdb stores in-frame clones only, minus some. V and J calls and clone size are given by that table; D and trimming were obtained from the DNA. Of fewer than 300,000 clones detected, roughly 86% appear once; the ten largest clones hold about 0.74%. Sample: peripheral blood. The clonotype comes from a woman aged 25 to 39 with acute or convalescent COVID-19.

CDR3 sequence reads: CASSWDKAYEQYF. The CDR3 nucleotides are TGCGCCAGCAGCTGGGACAAAGCCTACGAGCAGTACTTC. The chain carries TRBV5-1 and TRBJ2-7; D may be TRBD1 (6 bases). Germline V gene sequence: CDR1 SGHRS, CDR2 YFSETQ. This CDR3 is 13 amino acids long. The V gene lost 3 bases and the J gene lost 2 bases, with 9 bases spanning the gap.